The 24 T cell receptor beta chains below all came from one sample that was sequenced in a study of blood T cells in healthy people across ages. A second PCR, run for roughly 7 to 12 cycles, used a sample-barcoded 5' primer plus a J-beta primer mix. TCRdb re-analysed the 5' RACE reads in MiXCR, keeping a single row per CDR3 protein. The repertoire holds 650,000 to 1,000,000 distinct CDR3 sequences, with around 36% as singletons. Sequencing input: blood. The receptors shown here come from a man aged 18 to 30 in good health.

This clonotype was found many times. CDR3 in amino acids: CASTGRGEHEQFF. In DNA form, the CDR3 reads TGTGCCAGCACCGGAAGGGGGGAACATGAGCAGTTCTTC. The chain has TRBV6-5 and TRBJ2-1; the D gene could be TRBD1 or TRBD2 (6 bases each). V was pared by 7 bases and J by 8 bases, with 15 bases between. In germline, CDR1 is MNHEY, CDR2 SVGAGI. This CDR3 has 13 amino acids.

This clonotype came up a few times. The rearrangement links TRBV7-9 to TRBJ2-3; D unresolved. The CDR3 has 10 amino acids. The germline V and J ends were trimmed by 4 bases and 12 bases, with 8 bases remaining between them. CDR1 and CDR2 (germline): SEHNR, FQNEAQ (reference sequence). CDR3 nucleotides: TGTGCCAGCAGCTCGGACGGACAGTATTTT. This translates into CASSSDGQYF.

The table lists this clonotype with a few counts. The junction differs from germline at one of its ends, possibly a read error. This chain joins TRBV3-1 and TRBJ1-2; a weak D match, TRBD1 (5 bases). Germline assignment: CDR1 LGHDT and CDR2 YNNKEL (reference sequence). The CDR3 consists of 14 residues. For the CDR3, the DNA is TGTGCCAGCAGCCAAGGTGTCGTTAGGGGTGGCTACACCTTT. It is translated as CASSQGVVRGGYTF.

This clonotype has ten or more counts. V gene TRBV24-1 combines with J gene TRBJ2-5, with D perhaps TRBD2 (6 bases). Trimming cost V 5 bases and J 2 bases, with 8 bases left between them. This CDR3 is 13 amino acids long. CDR1 is KGHDR, CDR2 SFDVKD, per germline. CDR3 DNA sequence: TGTGCCACCAGTGGAGGGACTCAAGAGACCCAGTACTTC. This translates into CATSGGTQETQYF.

This clonotype was recorded a few times. The chain has TRBV15 and TRBJ2-7; no clear D gene. The CDR3 runs to 15 residues. From germline, CDR1 is LNHNV and CDR2 YYDKDF (reference sequence). The V and J ends lost 1 base and 4 bases respectively, with 14 bases between them. The CDR3 DNA sequence: TGTGCCACCAGCAGAGGAAGGGCACGTCGGTACGAGCAGTACTTC. Its translation is CATSRGRARRYEQYF.

This clonotype was detected only a few times. The genes are TRBV2 and TRBJ1-6; perhaps TRBD1 as D (6 bases). Trimming took off 10 bases at V and 4 bases at J, with 17 bases between the two ends. Germline V gives CDR1 SNHLY, CDR2 FYNNEI. This CDR3 region has 15 residues. The CDR3, as DNA: TGTGCCATCAAGGGGGACCGCGGATATAATTCACCCCTCCACTTT. As protein: CAIKGDRGYNSPLHF.

The V gene is TRBV6-6, the J gene TRBJ2-1; D is possibly TRBD1 (6 bases). Per germline, CDR1 MNHNY and CDR2 SVGAGI (reference sequence). The CDR3 spans 14 residues. V dropped 5 bases and J dropped 7 bases, with 15 bases sitting between them. The CDR3 loop is CASSDRTESNEQFF. The DNA for the CDR3 is TGTGCCAGCAGTGACCGGACAGAGTCTAATGAGCAGTTCTTC.

The chain links TRBV20-1 to TRBJ2-1, with 11 bases matching TRBD2. Germline CDR1 reads DFQATT; CDR2 reads SNEGSKA (reference sequence). The CDR3 length is 17 residues. V shed 0 bases, J shed 0 bases, and the junction held 4 bases outside the gene matches. CDR3 nucleotide sequence: TGCAGTGCTAGAGAAGCTAGCGGGGGGCTCTCCTACAATGAGCAGTTCTTC. Amino acid sequence: CSAREASGGLSYNEQFF.

In the case of this clonotype: Its ends do not fully match the called genes, so a read error is possible. The V and J genes are TRBV2 and TRBJ1-2; TRBD1 might be the D (5 bases). Germline V gene sequence: CDR1 SNHLY, CDR2 FYNNEI. This CDR3 spans 14 amino acids. The CDR3 protein is CVSSQATANYGYTF. The CDR3 DNA follows: TGTGTCAGCAGCCAAGCGACAGCGAACTATGGCTACACCTTC.

The V gene is TRBV10-3, the J gene TRBJ1-5; D is unresolved. CDR1 is ENHRY, CDR2 SYGVKD, per germline. V was pared by 0 bases and J by 2 bases, with 11 bases between. The CDR3 has 16 residues. The CDR3 coding sequence is TGTGCCATCAGTGAGTCCTCGAAGTGGGGCAATCAGCCCCAGCATTTT. Amino acids: CAISESSKWGNQPQHF.

The chain is built from TRBV5-1 and TRBJ2-3; a weak D match, TRBD1 (6 bases). With 6 bases removed from V and 2 bases from J, the gap between germline ends came to 16 bases. The length of the CDR3 is 15 residues. Germline V lookup: CDR1 SGHRS, CDR2 YFSETQ. The chain's CDR3 is CASNPSTGVTDTQYF. CDR3 DNA sequence: TGCGCCAGCAACCCTTCGACAGGAGTCACAGATACGCAGTATTTT.

The rearrangement joins TRBV29-1 to TRBJ1-1; 9 bases match TRBD1. This CDR3 contains 14 residues. Germline V gene data show CDR1 as SQVTM and CDR2 as ANQGSEA. V was clipped by 6 bases and J by 7 bases; unmatched bases: 12. CDR3 residues: CSVPAQGARSEAFF. In DNA, the CDR3 is TGCAGCGTCCCGGCACAGGGGGCGCGTAGTGAAGCTTTCTTT.

This chain uses TRBV20-1 with TRBJ2-3, with D maybe TRBD2 (5 bases). The CDR3 loop spans 15 amino acids. CDR1 and CDR2 (germline): DFQATT, SNEGSKA (reference sequence). Trimming shortened V by 6 bases and J by 0 bases, and 16 bases separated the two germline ends. This CDR3 reads CSASGLDASTDTQYF. The DNA of the CDR3 is TGCAGTGCCTCGGGGTTAGACGCCAGCACAGATACGCAGTATTTT.

This clonotype was recorded many times. The chain is built from TRBV7-6 and TRBJ2-1, with TRBD2 matching 10 bases. Germline CDR1 and CDR2: SGHVS and FNYEAQ. CDR3 size: 16 residues. V was pared by 5 bases and J by 8 bases, with 12 bases of the junction left unmatched. The CDR3 region has the DNA TGTGCCAGCAGCCTCGACATAGCGGGGGGTTCCTATGAGCAGTTCTTC. Its protein product is CASSLDIAGGSYEQFF.

For this clonotype: The junction shows a germline mismatch at one end, possibly a read error. The chain carries TRBV7-2 and TRBJ2-2, with TRBD1 as a possible D gene (5 bases). This CDR3 spans 16 amino acids. Germline values: CDR1 SGHTA, CDR2 FQGNSA. The CDR3 sequence is CAGSLFAQPRAGELFF. The CDR3 DNA reads TGTGCCGGCAGCTTATTCGCCCAGCCCAGGGCCGGGGAGCTGTTTTTT.

This clonotype came up a few times. V usage is TRBV4-3 and J usage is TRBJ2-5, with D possibly matching TRBD1 (6 bases). The CDR3 runs to 18 residues. The V and J ends lost 0 bases and 5 bases respectively, with 22 bases between them. Per the germline V gene, CDR1 is LGHNA and CDR2 is YSLEER. CDR3 coding DNA: TGCGCCAGCAGCCAAGATCCCGCGCCGCAGGGGTCTAGCGAGACCCAGTACTTC. Translation: CASSQDPAPQGSSETQYF.

The rearrangement uses TRBV2 and TRBJ2-3; 9 bases align to TRBD2. From germline, CDR1 is SNHLY and CDR2 FYNNEI. J lost 4 bases, V lost 4 bases, and 6 bases had no gene match. CDR3 length equals 15 residues. This CDR3 is CASSGPGTSSDTQYF. The CDR3, as DNA: TGTGCCAGCAGTGGCCCCGGGACTAGCTCAGATACGCAGTATTTT.

V gene TRBV20-1 combines with J gene TRBJ1-4; tentatively, D is TRBD1 (5 bases). Germline V gene data show CDR1 as DFQATT and CDR2 as SNEGSKA (reference sequence). Between the trimmed V and J ends, which lost 3 bases and 0 bases, there was a span of 11 bases. This CDR3 spans 15 amino acids. The CDR3 sequence: CSASILDTTNEKLFF. In nucleotides, the CDR3 is TGCAGTGCTAGTATTTTGGACACAACTAATGAAAAACTGTTTTTT.

The J gene is TRBJ1-5, the V gene TRBV7-9, with 7 bases matching TRBD1. The CDR3 has 16 residues. Germline-derived CDR1 and CDR2 are SEHNR and FQNEAQ (reference sequence). V lost 1 base and J lost 1; bases outside the gene matches: 4. CDR3 loop: CASSLVQGDSNQPQHF. In DNA, the CDR3 is TGTGCCAGCAGCTTAGTTCAGGGGGACAGCAATCAGCCCCAGCATTTT.

A few counts support this clonotype. The chain carries TRBV4-3 and TRBJ2-5; D might be TRBD1 (6 bases). The CDR3 totals 13 residues. Germline V lookup: CDR1 LGHNA, CDR2 YSLEER. Trimming shortened V by 0 bases and J by 9 bases, and 11 bases separated the two germline ends. DNA for the CDR3: TGCGCCAGCAGCCAAGAGTCCCCAGGGGCCCAGTACTTC. Its translation is CASSQESPGAQYF.

This clonotype showed up many times. The V and J genes are TRBV12-3 or TRBV12-4 and TRBJ2-3; D gene uncertain. CDR3 size: 16 residues. The V end was cut by 6 bases, the J end by 2 bases, with 18 bases between. CDR3 region: CASRPISAVATDTQYF. In DNA, the CDR3 is TGTGCCAGCAGGCCCATATCCGCAGTGGCCACAGATACGCAGTATTTT.

V is TRBV4-3 and J is TRBJ2-3, with D tentatively TRBD1 (6 bases). CDR1 is LGHNA and CDR2 is YSLEER in the germline V gene. The CDR3 totals 15 residues. Trimming cost V 0 bases and J 8 bases, with 15 bases left between them. The chain's CDR3 is CASSQDVTGDGTQYF. The CDR3 DNA follows: TGCGCCAGCAGCCAAGATGTGACAGGAGATGGTACGCAGTATTTT.

Notes on this clonotype: At one end, the junction sequence differs from germline, possibly due to a read error. This chain uses TRBV6-5 with TRBJ2-1, with TRBD2 identical over 7 bases. The V gene's germline CDR1 is MNHEY and CDR2 SVGAGI. This CDR3 contains 14 residues. CDR3 protein: CASSSGVSYSEQFF. CDR3 nucleotide sequence: TGTGCCAGCAGTAGCGGGGTTAGTTACAGTGAGCAGTTCTTC.

This clonotype was seen a handful of times. V gene TRBV7-6 combines with J gene TRBJ2-2, with D tentatively TRBD1 or TRBD2 (5 bases each). Per germline, CDR1 SGHVS and CDR2 FNYEAQ. The CDR3 has 15 residues. V lost 5 bases and J lost 6, with 16 bases in between. The CDR3 reads CASSLRDLTPGELFF. In nucleotides, the CDR3 is TGTGCCAGCAGCCTCAGGGACCTCACACCCGGGGAGCTGTTTTTT.